This T cell receptor beta chain originates from a study of cytomegalovirus exposure and HLA in healthy donors. Study-wide points: Listed as cytomegalovirus-associated were 150 or so TCR beta chains.

With respect to this clone: Its antigen is currently unknown.

The CDR3 covers 14 residues. V lost 0 bases and J 5 bases, leaving 13 bases between the germline ends. Germline V lookup: CDR1 SQVTM, CDR2 ANQGSEA. Some clones are missing from TCRdb's copy, which holds only in-frame ones; the method was immunoSEQ multiplex PCR. The sample has about 220,000 clones; 80% to 90% are singletons. Sequencing was carried out using PBMCs. The source is a woman younger than 35 in good health and CMV-seronegative. The rearrangement links TRBV29-1 to TRBJ1-2; no definite D call. CDR3 DNA: TGCAGCGTTGAAGATTTCTCCAAGGAGTATGGCTACACCTTC. Translation gives CSVEDFSKEYGYTF.